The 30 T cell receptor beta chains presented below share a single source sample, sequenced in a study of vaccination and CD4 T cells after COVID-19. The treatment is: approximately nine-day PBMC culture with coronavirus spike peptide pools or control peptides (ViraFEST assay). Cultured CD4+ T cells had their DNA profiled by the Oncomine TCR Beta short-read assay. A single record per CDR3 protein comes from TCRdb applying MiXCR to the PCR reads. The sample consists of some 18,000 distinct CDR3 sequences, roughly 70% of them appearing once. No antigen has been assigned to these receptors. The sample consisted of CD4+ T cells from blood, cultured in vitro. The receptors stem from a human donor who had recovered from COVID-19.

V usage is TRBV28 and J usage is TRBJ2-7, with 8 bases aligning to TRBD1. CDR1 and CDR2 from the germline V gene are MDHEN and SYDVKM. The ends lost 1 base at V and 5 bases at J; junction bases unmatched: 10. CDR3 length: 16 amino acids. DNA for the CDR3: TGTGCCAGCAGTTTATATAGTCCTGCAGGGGGCCACGAGCAGTACTTC. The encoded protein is CASSLYSPAGGHEQYF.

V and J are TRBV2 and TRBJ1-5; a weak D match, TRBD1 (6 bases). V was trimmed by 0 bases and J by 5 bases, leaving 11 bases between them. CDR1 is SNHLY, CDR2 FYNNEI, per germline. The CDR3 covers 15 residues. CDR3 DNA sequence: TGTGCCAGCAGTGAAGCGCAGGGGTCCTATCAGCCCCAGCATTTT. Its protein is CASSEAQGSYQPQHF.

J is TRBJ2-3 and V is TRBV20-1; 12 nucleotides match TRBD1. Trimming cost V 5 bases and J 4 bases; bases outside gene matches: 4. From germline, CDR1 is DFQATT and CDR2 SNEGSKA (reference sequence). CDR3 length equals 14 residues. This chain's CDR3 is CSASGQGAADTQYF. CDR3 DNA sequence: TGCAGTGCTTCGGGACAGGGGGCGGCAGATACGCAGTATTTT.

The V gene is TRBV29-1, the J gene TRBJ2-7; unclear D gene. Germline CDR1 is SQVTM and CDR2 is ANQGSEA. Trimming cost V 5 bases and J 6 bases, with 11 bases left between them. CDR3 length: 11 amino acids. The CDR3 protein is CSVQGNGEQYF. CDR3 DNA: TGCAGCGTTCAAGGAAACGGCGAGCAGTACTTC.

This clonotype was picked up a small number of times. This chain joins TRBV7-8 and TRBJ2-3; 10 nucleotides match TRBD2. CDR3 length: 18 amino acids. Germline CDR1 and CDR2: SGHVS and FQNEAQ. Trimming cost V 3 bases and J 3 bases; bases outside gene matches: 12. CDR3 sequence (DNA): TGTGCCAGCAGCTTGCCAGGACTACTAGCGGGGCGTACAGATACGCAGTATTTT. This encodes CASSLPGLLAGRTDTQYF.

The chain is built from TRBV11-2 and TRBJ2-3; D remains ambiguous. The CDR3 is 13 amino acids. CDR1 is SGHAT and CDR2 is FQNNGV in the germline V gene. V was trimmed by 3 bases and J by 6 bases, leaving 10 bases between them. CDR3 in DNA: TGTGCCAGCAGCTTGCCCTCCGGGGATACGCAGTATTTT. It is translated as CASSLPSGDTQYF.

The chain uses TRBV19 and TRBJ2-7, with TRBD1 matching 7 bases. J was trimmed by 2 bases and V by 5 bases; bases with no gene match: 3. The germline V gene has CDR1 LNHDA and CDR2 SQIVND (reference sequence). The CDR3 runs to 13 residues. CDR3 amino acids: CASSRQGTYEQYF. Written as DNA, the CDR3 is TGTGCCAGTAGTCGACAGGGAACCTACGAGCAGTACTTC.

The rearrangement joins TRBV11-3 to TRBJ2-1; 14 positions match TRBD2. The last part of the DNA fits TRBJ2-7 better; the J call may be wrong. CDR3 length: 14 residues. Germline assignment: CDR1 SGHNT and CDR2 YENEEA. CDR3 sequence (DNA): TGTGCCAGCAGCTCCGGGACTAGCGGGAGCGAGCAGTACTTC. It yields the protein CASSSGTSGSEQYF.

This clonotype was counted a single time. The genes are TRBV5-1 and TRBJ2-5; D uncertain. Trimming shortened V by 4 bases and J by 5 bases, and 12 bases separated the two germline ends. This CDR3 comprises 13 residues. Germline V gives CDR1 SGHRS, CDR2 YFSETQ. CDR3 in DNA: TGCGCCAGCAGCCATCCCCTGGGGGAGACCCAGTACTTC. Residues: CASSHPLGETQYF.

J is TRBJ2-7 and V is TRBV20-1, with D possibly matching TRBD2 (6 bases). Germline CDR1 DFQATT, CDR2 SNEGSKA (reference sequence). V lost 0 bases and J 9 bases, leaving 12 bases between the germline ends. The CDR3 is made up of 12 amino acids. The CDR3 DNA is TGCAGTGCTAGAGACCCCTTGCGGGGGCAGTACTTC. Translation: CSARDPLRGQYF.

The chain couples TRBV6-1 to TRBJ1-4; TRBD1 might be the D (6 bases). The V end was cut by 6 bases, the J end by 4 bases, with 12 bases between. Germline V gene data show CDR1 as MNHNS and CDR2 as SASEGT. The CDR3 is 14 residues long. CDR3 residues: CASSLQGYNEKLFF. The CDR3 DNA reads TGTGCCAGCAGCCTCCAGGGGTATAATGAAAAACTGTTTTTT.

CDR3 DNA: TGTGCCACCAGCAGGACCATGGAAGAAAAACTGTTTTTT. It translates to CATSRTMEEKLFF. This sequence joins TRBV15 and TRBJ1-4, with unresolved D. CDR1 is LNHNV, CDR2 YYDKDF, per germline (reference sequence). V lost 3 bases to trimming and J lost 8 bases, with 10 bases between them. The CDR3 length is 13 residues. Based on the CDR3 plus reference TRBV15 and TRBJ1-4, the full variable domain is DAMVIQNPRYQVTQFGKPVTLSCSQTLNHNVMYWYQQKSSQAPKLLFHYYDKDFNNEADTPDNFQSRRPNTSFCFLDIRSPGLGDTAMYLCATSRTMEEKLFFGSGTQLSVL.

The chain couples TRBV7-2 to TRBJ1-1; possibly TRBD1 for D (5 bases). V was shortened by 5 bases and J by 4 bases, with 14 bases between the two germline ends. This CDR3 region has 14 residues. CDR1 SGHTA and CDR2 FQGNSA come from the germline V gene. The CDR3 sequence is CASSKDGGTTEAFF. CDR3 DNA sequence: TGTGCCAGCAGCAAGGATGGGGGAACCACTGAAGCTTTCTTT.

CDR3 protein: CSATEPHRDSNQPQHF. CDR3 in DNA: TGCAGTGCTACCGAACCCCACAGGGATAGCAATCAGCCCCAGCATTTT. This chain uses TRBV20-1 with TRBJ1-5; D possibly corresponds to TRBD1 (6 bases). The CDR3 length is 16 residues. In germline, CDR1 is DFQATT, CDR2 SNEGSKA (reference sequence). V lost 4 bases and J 0 bases, leaving 16 bases between the germline ends.

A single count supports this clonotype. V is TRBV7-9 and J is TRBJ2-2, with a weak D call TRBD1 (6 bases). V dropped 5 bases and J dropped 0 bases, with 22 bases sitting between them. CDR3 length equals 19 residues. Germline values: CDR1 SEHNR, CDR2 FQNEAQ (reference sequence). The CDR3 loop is CASSPRDKKIPPNTGELFF. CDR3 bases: TGTGCCAGCAGCCCCCGGGACAAAAAAATCCCTCCGAACACCGGGGAGCTGTTTTTT.

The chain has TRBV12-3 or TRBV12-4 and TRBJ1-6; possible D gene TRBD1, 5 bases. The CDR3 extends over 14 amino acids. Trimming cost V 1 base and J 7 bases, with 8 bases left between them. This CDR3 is CASSLDRRNSPLHF. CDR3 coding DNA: TGTGCCAGCAGTTTAGACAGGAGGAATTCACCCCTCCACTTT.

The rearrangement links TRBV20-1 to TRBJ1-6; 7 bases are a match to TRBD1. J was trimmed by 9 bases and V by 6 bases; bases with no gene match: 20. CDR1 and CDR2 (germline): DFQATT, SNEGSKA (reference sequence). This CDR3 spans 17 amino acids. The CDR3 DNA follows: TGCAGTGCGCGACCCCGGCCCGGACAGGTTAAGGTTTCACCCCTCCACTTT. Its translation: CSARPRPGQVKVSPLHF.

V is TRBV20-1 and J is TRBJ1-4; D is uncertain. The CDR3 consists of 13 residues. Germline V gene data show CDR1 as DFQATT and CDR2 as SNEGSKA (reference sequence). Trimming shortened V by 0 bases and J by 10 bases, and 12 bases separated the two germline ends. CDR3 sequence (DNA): TGCAGTGCTAGAGATTCGGTGCGGAGAAAACTGTTTTTT. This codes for CSARDSVRRKLFF.

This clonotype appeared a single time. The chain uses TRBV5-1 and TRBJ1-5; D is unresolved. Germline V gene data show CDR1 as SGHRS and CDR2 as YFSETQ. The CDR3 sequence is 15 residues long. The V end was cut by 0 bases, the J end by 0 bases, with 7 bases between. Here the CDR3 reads CASSLAGVSNQPQHF. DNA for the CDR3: TGCGCCAGCAGCTTGGCTGGGGTTAGCAATCAGCCCCAGCATTTT.

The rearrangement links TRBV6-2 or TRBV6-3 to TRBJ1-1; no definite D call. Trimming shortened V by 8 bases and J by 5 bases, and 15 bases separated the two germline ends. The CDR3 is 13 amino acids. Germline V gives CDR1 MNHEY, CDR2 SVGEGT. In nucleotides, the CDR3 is TGTGCCAGCTCGAAGGGCCAGCGGACTGAAGCTTTCTTT. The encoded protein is CASSKGQRTEAFF.

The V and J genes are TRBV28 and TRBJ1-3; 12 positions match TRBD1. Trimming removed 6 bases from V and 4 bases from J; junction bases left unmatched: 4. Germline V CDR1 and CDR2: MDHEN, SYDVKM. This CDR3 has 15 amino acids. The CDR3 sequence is CASRGQGAGGNTIYF. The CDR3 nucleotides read TGTGCCAGCAGGGGACAGGGGGCAGGCGGAAACACCATATATTTT.

The CDR3 DNA reads as TGTGCCAGTAGTACCCAAACAGGGTATAGCAATCAGCCCCAGCATTTT. As protein: CASSTQTGYSNQPQHF. The genes are TRBV19 and TRBJ1-5; D is perhaps TRBD1 (6 bases). The V gene's germline CDR1 is LNHDA and CDR2 SQIVND (reference sequence). CDR3 length: 16 residues. V was cut by 4 bases and J by 0 bases, with 13 bases left in between.

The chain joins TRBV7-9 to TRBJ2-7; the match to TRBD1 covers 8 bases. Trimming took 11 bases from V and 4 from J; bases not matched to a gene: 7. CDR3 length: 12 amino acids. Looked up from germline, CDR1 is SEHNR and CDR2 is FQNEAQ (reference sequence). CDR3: CAGTGERYEQYF. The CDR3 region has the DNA TGTGCCGGGACAGGCGAGAGGTACGAGCAGTACTTC.

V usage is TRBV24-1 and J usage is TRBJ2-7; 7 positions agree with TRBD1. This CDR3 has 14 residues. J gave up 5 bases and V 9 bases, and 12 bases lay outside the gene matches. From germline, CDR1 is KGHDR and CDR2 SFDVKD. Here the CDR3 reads CATARGQGYDEQYF. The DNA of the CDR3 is TGTGCCACCGCAAGGGGGCAGGGGTACGACGAGCAGTACTTC.

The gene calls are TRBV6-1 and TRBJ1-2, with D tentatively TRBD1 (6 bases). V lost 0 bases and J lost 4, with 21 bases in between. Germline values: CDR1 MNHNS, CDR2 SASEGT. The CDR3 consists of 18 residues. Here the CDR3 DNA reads TGTGCCAGCAGTGAAGCTTTTGCAACGGGGGCGGGTTCCTATGGCTACACCTTC. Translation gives CASSEAFATGAGSYGYTF.

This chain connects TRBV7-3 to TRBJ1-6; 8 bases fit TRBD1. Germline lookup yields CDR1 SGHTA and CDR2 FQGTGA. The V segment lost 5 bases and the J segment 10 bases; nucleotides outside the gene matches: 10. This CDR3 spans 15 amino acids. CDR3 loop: CASSMAGGERSPLHF. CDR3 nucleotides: TGTGCCAGCAGCATGGCAGGGGGCGAACGATCACCCCTCCACTTT.

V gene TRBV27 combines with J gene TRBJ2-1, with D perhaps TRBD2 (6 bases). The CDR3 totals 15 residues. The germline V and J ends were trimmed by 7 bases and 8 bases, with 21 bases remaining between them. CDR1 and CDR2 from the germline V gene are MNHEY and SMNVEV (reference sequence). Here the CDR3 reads CASTNVAGRFDEQFF. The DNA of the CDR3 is TGTGCCAGCACCAATGTGGCAGGGAGGTTCGATGAGCAGTTCTTC.

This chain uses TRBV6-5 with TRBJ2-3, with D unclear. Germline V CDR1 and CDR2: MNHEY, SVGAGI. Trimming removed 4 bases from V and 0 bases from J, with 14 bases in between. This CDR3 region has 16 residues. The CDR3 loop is CASSSQNPESTDTQYF. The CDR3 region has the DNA TGTGCCAGCAGTTCCCAGAACCCGGAGAGCACAGATACGCAGTATTTT.

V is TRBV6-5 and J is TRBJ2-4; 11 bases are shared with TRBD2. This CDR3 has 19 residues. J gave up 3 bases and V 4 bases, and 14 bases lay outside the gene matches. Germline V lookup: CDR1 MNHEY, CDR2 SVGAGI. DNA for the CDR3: TGTGCCAGCAGTTTCTCGGGGCTAGCGGGAGGCCGGGGCAAAAACATTCAGTACTTC. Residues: CASSFSGLAGGRGKNIQYF.

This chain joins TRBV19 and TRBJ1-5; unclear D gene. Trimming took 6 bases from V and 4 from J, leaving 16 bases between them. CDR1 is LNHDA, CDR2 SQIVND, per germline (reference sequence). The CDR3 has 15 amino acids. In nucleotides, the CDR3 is TGTGCCAGTAGAAAGACAATTGGACCTAATCAGCCCCAGCATTTT. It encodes CASRKTIGPNQPQHF.